The rows below give T cell receptor beta chains drawn from one sample of a study of CD8 T cells in ankylosing spondylitis. TCRdb re-derived calls from the 5' RACE reads in MiXCR, one entry per CDR3 protein. In the table there are roughly 140,000 distinct CDR3 sequences, approximately 44% of which are singletons. Specimen: synovial fluid, either unsorted or a sorted T cell fraction (not recorded which). The receptor set was obtained from a male donor with ankylosing spondylitis. Both conserved end residues are part of each CDR3. The order of the fields is D gene, V gene, clone size, J gene, CDR3 protein, CDR3 DNA. D genes are given only for firm matches. Clone size, where shown, is once, few, many, or a class for clones that have expanded.

D: TRBD2; V: TRBV7-3; size: few; J: TRBJ2-3; CDR3: CASSPTSVLTDTQYF; DNA: TGTGCCAGCAGTCCGACTAGCGTCCTCACAGATACGCAGTATTTT
D: TRBD2; V: TRBV4-3; size: few; J: TRBJ2-1; CDR3: CASSSGVAGYNEQFF; DNA: TGCGCCAGCAGCTCGGGGGTAGCGGGGTACAATGAGCAGTTCTTC
D: -; V: TRBV7-3; size: many; J: TRBJ2-1; CDR3: CASSWTAGYNEQFF; DNA: TGTGCCAGCAGCTGGACCGCAGGCTACAATGAGCAGTTCTTC
D: -; V: TRBV13; size: many; J: TRBJ2-2; CDR3: CASHPTANTGELFF; DNA: TGTGCCAGCCACCCTACCGCGAACACCGGGGAGCTGTTTTTT
D: -; V: TRBV20-1; size: -; J: TRBJ2-1; CDR3: CSAGGDLRGNEQFF; DNA: TGCAGTGCAGGGGGGGACTTGCGGGGCAATGAGCAGTTCTTC
D: -; V: TRBV6-2/TRBV6-3; size: once; J: TRBJ2-2; CDR3: CASTHQIENTGELFF; DNA: TGTGCCAGCACCCACCAAATAGAGAACACCGGGGAGCTGTTTTTT
D: -; V: TRBV4-2; size: many; J: TRBJ2-5; CDR3: CASSQDQSSWETQYF; DNA: TGTGCCAGCAGCCAAGATCAGTCTAGCTGGGAGACCCAGTACTTC
D: -; V: TRBV5-1; size: many; J: TRBJ2-2; CDR3: CASIGGLNTGELFF; DNA: TGCGCCAGCATCGGGGGCTTGAACACCGGGGAGCTGTTTTTT
D: -; V: TRBV15; size: -; J: TRBJ1-2; CDR3: CATSMPGANYGYTF; DNA: TGTGCCACCAGCATGCCAGGTGCTAACTATGGCTACACCTTC
D: TRBD2; V: TRBV20-1; size: few; J: TRBJ2-3; CDR3: CSAGGLAGVPPARDTQYF; DNA: TGCAGTGCTGGAGGACTAGCGGGAGTACCTCCCGCGAGGGATACGCAGTATTTT
D: -; V: TRBV13; size: many; J: TRBJ1-3; CDR3: CASSLGAASSGNTIYF; DNA: TGTGCCAGCAGCTTAGGCGCTGCAAGCTCTGGAAACACCATATATTTT
D: TRBD2; V: TRBV20-1; size: few; J: TRBJ2-1; CDR3: CSGGSVDEQFF; DNA: TGCAGCGGGGGGAGTGTAGATGAGCAGTTCTTC
D: -; V: TRBV20-1; size: -; J: TRBJ2-7; CDR3: CSARRLERIEQYF; DNA: TGCAGTGCTCGCCGACTAGAACGGATCGAGCAGTACTTC
D: -; V: TRBV4-3; size: -; J: TRBJ2-6; CDR3: CASSQELARPSGANVLTF; DNA: TGCGCCAGCAGCCAAGAACTAGCCCGACCCTCTGGGGCCAACGTCCTGACTTTC
D: -; V: TRBV28; size: -; J: TRBJ2-3; CDR3: CASSSFWGTDTQYF; DNA: TGTGCCAGCAGTTCGTTTTGGGGCACAGATACGCAGTATTTT
D: -; V: TRBV7-9; size: once; J: TRBJ1-4; CDR3: CASSGRRVTNEKLFF; DNA: TGTGCCAGCAGCGGCCGCAGGGTAACTAATGAAAAACTGTTTTTT
D: -; V: TRBV4-3; size: few; J: TRBJ2-1; CDR3: CASSQAGYEQFF; DNA: TGCGCCAGCAGCCAAGCTGGGTATGAGCAGTTCTTC
D: -; V: TRBV12-3/TRBV12-4; size: -; J: TRBJ1-2; CDR3: CASSTDIWRGDGYTF; DNA: TGTGCCAGCAGTACAGACATATGGAGAGGGGATGGCTACACCTTC
D: -; V: TRBV12-3/TRBV12-4; size: -; J: TRBJ1-2; CDR3: CASSFIIWYYYGYTF; DNA: TGTGCCAGCAGTTTCATAATTTGGTATTACTATGGCTACACCTTC
D: -; V: TRBV14; size: -; J: TRBJ1-2; CDR3: CASSQDIGSFYGYTF; DNA: TGTGCCAGCAGCCAAGATATCGGCAGCTTCTATGGCTACACCTTC
D: -; V: TRBV7-9; size: few; J: TRBJ2-1; CDR3: CASSSPSGSAYDEQFF; DNA: TGTGCCAGCAGCTCCCCGTCGGGCTCCGCGTATGATGAGCAGTTCTTC
D: -; V: TRBV15; size: -; J: TRBJ2-4; CDR3: CATSSYLEAAKNIQYF; DNA: TGTGCCACCAGCAGCTACTTGGAGGCAGCCAAAAACATTCAGTACTTC
D: -; V: TRBV7-8; size: -; J: TRBJ2-5; CDR3: CASSLGQGGRETQYF; DNA: TGTGCCAGCAGCTTAGGACAGGGCGGGAGAGAGACCCAGTACTTC
D: -; V: TRBV3-1; size: many; J: TRBJ2-2; CDR3: CASSPGPSNTGELFF; DNA: TGTGCCAGCAGCCCCGGGCCGTCGAACACCGGGGAGCTGTTTTTT
D: -; V: TRBV28; size: -; J: TRBJ1-2; CDR3: CASSNRGQTYGYTF; DNA: TGTGCCAGCAGTAACCGGGGCCAAACCTATGGCTACACCTTC
D: TRBD1; V: TRBV5-1; size: few; J: TRBJ1-1; CDR3: CASSARTGLGKNTEAFF; DNA: TGCGCCAGCAGCGCTCGGACAGGCCTGGGGAAGAACACTGAAGCTTTCTTT
D: TRBD1; V: TRBV5-1; size: -; J: TRBJ1-1; CDR3: CASRPRQGASTEAFF; DNA: TGCGCCAGCAGACCTAGACAGGGGGCGAGCACTGAAGCTTTCTTT
D: -; V: TRBV5-1; size: few; J: TRBJ2-5; CDR3: CASSLEETGPQETQYF; DNA: TGCGCCAGCAGCTTGGAGGAGACAGGCCCCCAAGAGACCCAGTACTTC
D: TRBD1; V: TRBV4-2; size: few; J: TRBJ2-1; CDR3: CASSQRDRAYNEQFF; DNA: TGTGCCAGCAGCCAGAGGGACAGGGCATACAATGAGCAGTTCTTC
D: -; V: TRBV12-3/TRBV12-4; size: -; J: TRBJ2-3; CDR3: CASSPGGREFPDTQYF; DNA: TGTGCCAGCAGTCCCGGGGGGCGGGAGTTTCCAGATACGCAGTATTTT
D: -; V: TRBV29-1; size: -; J: TRBJ1-3; CDR3: CSVVDFPSGNTIYF; DNA: TGCAGCGTTGTCGACTTCCCCTCTGGAAACACCATATATTTT
D: -; V: TRBV5-1; size: -; J: TRBJ1-1; CDR3: CASSVQGFNTEAFF; DNA: TGCGCCAGCAGCGTACAGGGCTTTAACACTGAAGCTTTCTTT
D: -; V: TRBV3-1; size: -; J: TRBJ1-1; CDR3: CASSQEEPRNTEAFF; DNA: TGTGCCAGCAGCCAAGAAGAGCCAAGGAACACTGAAGCTTTCTTT
D: TRBD1; V: TRBV27; size: -; J: TRBJ2-7; CDR3: CASSLWTGFLPETYEQYF; DNA: TGTGCCAGCAGTTTATGGACAGGGTTCCTTCCCGAAACCTACGAGCAGTACTTC
D: -; V: TRBV14; size: -; J: TRBJ1-4; CDR3: CASSWMRGEKLFF; DNA: TGTGCCAGCAGCTGGATGAGGGGTGAAAAACTGTTTTTT
D: TRBD1; V: TRBV12-3/TRBV12-4; size: many; J: TRBJ1-3; CDR3: CASSSTGPYSGNTIYF; DNA: TGTGCCAGCAGTTCGACAGGGCCATACTCTGGAAACACCATATATTTT
D: TRBD1; V: TRBV15; size: -; J: TRBJ2-7; CDR3: CATSRPPRRQGARTYSYEQYF; DNA: TGTGCCACCAGCAGACCGCCGCGGCGACAGGGGGCGCGTACATACTCCTACGAGCAGTACTTC
D: -; V: TRBV15; size: -; J: TRBJ1-1; CDR3: CATSRVWDTNTEAFF; DNA: TGTGCCACCAGCAGAGTTTGGGACACGAACACTGAAGCTTTCTTT
D: -; V: TRBV12-5; size: -; J: TRBJ1-3; CDR3: CASGNGRPLSGNTIYF; DNA: TGTGCTAGTGGAAACGGGAGACCCCTCTCTGGAAACACCATATATTTT
D: -; V: TRBV10-3; size: once; J: TRBJ2-1; CDR3: CAISEMTAAGDEQFF; DNA: TGTGCCATCAGTGAGATGACGGCGGCGGGTGATGAGCAGTTCTTC
D: -; V: TRBV10-3; size: few; J: TRBJ1-5; CDR3: CAISDRKGSRDQPQHF; DNA: TGTGCCATCAGTGATCGGAAGGGAAGTCGCGATCAGCCCCAGCATTTT
D: -; V: TRBV18; size: -; J: TRBJ2-7; CDR3: CASSPGLPWEQYF; DNA: TGTGCCAGCTCACCGGGACTCCCTTGGGAGCAGTACTTC
D: -; V: TRBV19; size: many; J: TRBJ2-3; CDR3: CASSWGRQDTQYF; DNA: TGTGCCAGTAGTTGGGGGCGGCAAGATACGCAGTATTTT
D: -; V: TRBV3-1; size: once; J: TRBJ2-7; CDR3: CASSHRTAAVYEQYF; DNA: TGTGCCAGCAGCCACCGGACGGCGGCGGTCTACGAGCAGTACTTC
D: -; V: TRBV27; size: -; J: TRBJ1-5; CDR3: CASSWSHNQPQHF; DNA: TGTGCCAGCAGTTGGTCCCATAATCAGCCCCAGCATTTT
D: -; V: TRBV29-1; size: many; J: TRBJ2-2; CDR3: CSVEGPSTGELFF; DNA: TGCAGCGTTGAGGGCCCCAGCACCGGGGAGCTGTTTTTT
D: -; V: TRBV4-3; size: few; J: TRBJ2-3; CDR3: CASSQAFYVRVGTQYF; DNA: TGCGCCAGCAGCCAAGCCTTCTACGTCAGAGTGGGTACGCAGTATTTT
D: TRBD1; V: TRBV6-2/TRBV6-3; size: once; J: TRBJ1-1; CDR3: CAISQGMNTEAFF; DNA: TGTGCCATCTCACAGGGGATGAACACTGAAGCTTTCTTT
D: -; V: TRBV18; size: few; J: TRBJ2-1; CDR3: CASSSRTALSEQFF; DNA: TGTGCCAGCTCATCCCGGACAGCCCTGTCAGAGCAGTTCTTC
D: TRBD2; V: TRBV7-8; size: -; J: TRBJ2-7; CDR3: CASSPGWGEGTYEQYF; DNA: TGTGCCAGCAGCCCAGGTTGGGGGGAGGGGACCTACGAGCAGTACTTC
D: -; V: TRBV7-3; size: -; J: TRBJ2-3; CDR3: CASSLIGGIGFPDTQYF; DNA: TGTGCCAGCAGCTTAATCGGCGGTATTGGTTTCCCAGATACGCAGTATTTT
D: TRBD1; V: TRBV19; size: -; J: TRBJ1-6; CDR3: CASTAIGTDSPLHF; DNA: TGTGCCAGTACTGCAATCGGGACAGATTCACCCCTCCACTTT
D: -; V: TRBV28; size: few; J: TRBJ1-5; CDR3: CASHLGGGSNQPQHF; DNA: TGTGCCAGCCACCTGGGGGGAGGGAGCAATCAGCCCCAGCATTTT
D: TRBD2; V: TRBV7-3; size: -; J: TRBJ2-1; CDR3: CASSLQREYNEQFF; DNA: TGTGCCAGCAGCTTACAGCGGGAGTACAATGAGCAGTTCTTC
D: -; V: TRBV5-1; size: many; J: TRBJ2-7; CDR3: CASSLVPGDEQYF; DNA: TGCGCCAGCAGCTTGGTTCCAGGGGACGAGCAGTACTTC
D: -; V: TRBV24-1; size: -; J: TRBJ1-1; CDR3: CATRELNTEAFF; DNA: TGTGCCACCCGGGAATTGAACACTGAAGCTTTCTTT
D: -; V: TRBV5-6; size: -; J: TRBJ1-6; CDR3: CASSQRYRTKVYNSPLHF; DNA: TGTGCCAGCAGCCAACGCTACAGGACGAAGGTCTATAATTCACCCCTCCACTTT
D: -; V: TRBV4-1; size: -; J: TRBJ2-5; CDR3: CASSQRPGGAQQETQYF; DNA: TGCGCCAGCAGCCAACGCCCCGGGGGCGCACAACAAGAGACCCAGTACTTC
D: TRBD1; V: TRBV3-1; size: -; J: TRBJ2-2; CDR3: CASSQEGQYTGELFF; DNA: TGTGCCAGCAGCCAAGAGGGACAGTACACCGGGGAGCTGTTTTTT
D: TRBD1; V: TRBV7-9; size: -; J: TRBJ1-1; CDR3: CASSKTGVNTEAFF; DNA: TGTGCCAGCAGCAAAACAGGGGTGAACACTGAAGCTTTCTTT